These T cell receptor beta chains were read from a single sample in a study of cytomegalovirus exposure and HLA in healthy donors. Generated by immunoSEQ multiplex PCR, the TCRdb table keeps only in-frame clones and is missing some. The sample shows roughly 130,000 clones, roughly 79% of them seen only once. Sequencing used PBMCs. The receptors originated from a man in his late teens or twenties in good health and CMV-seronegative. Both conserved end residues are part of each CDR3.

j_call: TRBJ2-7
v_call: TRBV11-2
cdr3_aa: CASSPYRGQTGEQYF

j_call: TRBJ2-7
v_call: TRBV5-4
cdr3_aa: CASSPGFSYEQYF

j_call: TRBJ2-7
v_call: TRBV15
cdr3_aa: CATSLGQSYEQYF

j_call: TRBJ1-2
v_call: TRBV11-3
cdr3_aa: CASSLGGTATNYGYTF

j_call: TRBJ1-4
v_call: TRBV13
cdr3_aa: CASSGGDEKLFF

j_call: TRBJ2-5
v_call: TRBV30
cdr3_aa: CACKMWAAGTQYF

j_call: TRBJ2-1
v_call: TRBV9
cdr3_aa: CASSAPNRYNEQFF

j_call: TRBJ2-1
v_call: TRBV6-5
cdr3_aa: CASSYSRTGAYNEQFF

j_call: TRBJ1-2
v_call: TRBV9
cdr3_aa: CASSVEVGGNGYTF

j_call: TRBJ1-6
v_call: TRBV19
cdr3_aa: CASSDRTNSPLHF

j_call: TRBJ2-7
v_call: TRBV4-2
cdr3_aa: CASSQVLGGSSYEQYF

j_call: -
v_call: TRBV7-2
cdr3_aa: CASRETGGGSYEQYF

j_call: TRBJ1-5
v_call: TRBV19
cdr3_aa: CASSININQPQHF

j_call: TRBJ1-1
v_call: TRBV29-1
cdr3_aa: CSVEEASGTEAFF

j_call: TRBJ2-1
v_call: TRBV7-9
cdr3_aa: CASSSAGGLEQFF

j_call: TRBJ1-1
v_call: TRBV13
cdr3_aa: CASSLSGVVMNTEAFF

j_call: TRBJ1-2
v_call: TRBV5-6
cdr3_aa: CASSFRDYGYTF

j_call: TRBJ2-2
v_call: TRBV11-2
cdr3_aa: CASSPTPFANTGELFF

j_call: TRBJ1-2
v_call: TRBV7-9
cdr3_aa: CASSDRDRAYSYTF

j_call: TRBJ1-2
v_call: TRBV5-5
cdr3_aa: CASSETGFVGYTF

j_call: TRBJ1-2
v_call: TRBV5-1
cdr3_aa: CASSLGQGPLIYTF

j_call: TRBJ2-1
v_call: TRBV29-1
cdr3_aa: CSVEDQQEQEQFF

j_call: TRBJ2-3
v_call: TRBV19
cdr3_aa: CASSILNTDTQYF

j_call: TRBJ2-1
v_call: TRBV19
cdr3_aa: CASSIVAGSRNEQFF

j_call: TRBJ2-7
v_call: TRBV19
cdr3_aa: CASSGQGTYEQYF

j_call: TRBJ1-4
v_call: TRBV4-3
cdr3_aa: CASSQGAQLNEKLFF

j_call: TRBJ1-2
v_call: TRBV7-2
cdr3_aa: CASSFQMDYGYTF

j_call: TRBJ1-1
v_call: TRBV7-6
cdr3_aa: CASSLSPGHKNTEAFF

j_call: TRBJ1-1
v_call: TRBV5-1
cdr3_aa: CASSLHLFGEPNTEAFF

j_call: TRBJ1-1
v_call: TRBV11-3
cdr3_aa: CASSLVPSTEAFF

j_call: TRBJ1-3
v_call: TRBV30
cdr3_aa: CAWSWGGSSGNTIYF

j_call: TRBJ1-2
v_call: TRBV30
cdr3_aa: CAWSVLLGQGLGGYTF

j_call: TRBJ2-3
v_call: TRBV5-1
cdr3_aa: CASSLEGARSQYF